This TCR beta chain is from a study of T cell responses to AZD1222 COVID-19 vaccine. As for this clone: This specimen includes other DNA sequences encoding the same CDR3.

Sequencing used immunoSEQ multiplex PCR; TCRdb keeps in-frame clones, though not all of them. The sample shows roughly 140,000 clones, 75% to 90% of them seen only once. Germline CDR1 and CDR2: SEHNR and FQNEAQ (reference sequence). This CDR3 has 14 residues. The V segment lost 5 bases and the J segment 4 bases; nucleotides outside the gene matches: 7. The TCR sequence derives from an adult in good health. This specimen consisted of peripheral blood, obtained on day 0 of AZD1222 vaccination. This chain uses TRBV7-9 with TRBJ1-1; TRBD1 aligns across 7 bases. The CDR3 loop reads CASSPRQGSTEAFF. The CDR3 DNA is TGTGCCAGCAGCCCTAGACAGGGTTCCACTGAAGCTTTCTTT.